These 2 T cell receptor beta chains were all obtained from the same sample, sequenced in a study of blood T cells in healthy people across ages. For the second PCR, which ran for roughly 6 to 12 cycles, a sample-barcoded 5' primer and a J-beta primer mix were used. TCRdb fed the 5' RACE reads into MiXCR, producing one record per CDR3 protein. This sample carries about 780,000 distinct CDR3 sequences, about 46% of them seen once, and the ten largest clones take roughly 18%. Sequenced input: blood. These receptors all come from a man older than 75 in good health.

This rearrangement joins TRBV5-1 to TRBJ2-4; 8 positions agree with TRBD2. J gave up 8 bases and V 0 bases, and 1 base lay outside the gene matches. Germline CDR1 and CDR2: SGHRS and YFSETQ. The CDR3 length is 13 residues. The CDR3 region is CASSLELADIQYF. The CDR3, as DNA: TGCGCCAGCAGCTTGGAACTAGCGGACATTCAGTACTTC.

This clonotype was seen ten or more times. The chain uses TRBV27 and TRBJ2-7, with 14 bases that match TRBD2. The CDR3 contains 18 residues. The germline CDR1 and CDR2 sequences are MNHEY and SMNVEV (reference sequence). V dropped 2 bases and J dropped 4; count of bases not matched to a gene: 10. The CDR3 DNA is TGTGCCAGCAGTTTACGTAAGACTAGCGGGAGGGCCGCTTACGAGCAGTACTTC. This sequence encodes CASSLRKTSGRAAYEQYF.